This T cell receptor beta chain was recovered during a study of T cell clonality in common variable immunodeficiency (dated by TCRdb to 2014 to 2015). Results the study describes overall, beyond this receptor: According to the authors, figuring out what caused the increased clonality in CVID would require sequencing the repertoires of T cell subpopulations. Fewer TCRbeta clones were shared among CVID subjects than among healthy controls (p < 0.0001). Differences among patients in the CVID cohort limited the correlations between repertoire features and clinical complications. CVID TCRbeta sequences were reported to have fewer deletions and N-nucleotide insertions and to lack highly modified clones with 13 or more V deletions. TCRbeta clonality was higher in CVID subjects than in healthy controls (t-test p = 0.018), and the increase was most characteristic of about a third of subjects. Although equal DNA input was used, an average of about 85,000 unique sequences per sample was obtained for controls, compared with around 32,000 for CVID samples.

CDR1 SEHNR and CDR2 FQNEAQ were looked up in the germline V gene (reference sequence). The germline V and J ends show losses of 8 bases and 1 base respectively, and no gene match explains 0 bases of the junction. From its cysteine to its phenylalanine, the CDR3 spans 12 amino acids. The CDR3 was read in part: 27 bases, with the frame set at base 1. CVID samples and control samples contributed equivalent amounts of genomic DNA as sequencing input. For every sample, a 60 bp segment covering the rearranged TCRbeta CDR3 region was amplified and then sequenced. TCRbeta amplification used the immunoSEQ assay, a bias-corrected multiplex PCR with high-throughput sequencing. Per the original workflow: Every unique nucleotide sequence was considered a clone and was annotated with V, D and J genes, copy number and frequency. Sequences were labeled productive if in frame, and non-productive if out of frame or containing stop codons. As previously described, clonality was computed from Shannon's entropy. The predicted amino acid sequences of productive clones were used to derive mean CDR3 Kyte-Doolittle hydropathy. Scaled V gene usage was hierarchically clustered using Manhattan distance and complete linkage with the R hclust function. Clone sharing by CDR3 amino acid sequence was assessed by resampling 12 repertoires per group over 100 rounds. Repertoires were searched for approximately 70 published EBV-specific and fewer than 300 published CMV-specific TCRbeta sequences. A couple of CVID samples that yielded fewer than 10,000 sequences were excluded from the analysis, so around 38 CVID repertoires were retained. TCRdb limited this immuneACCESS table to in-frame rearrangements with V and J called. A share of clones is missing; checked studies link under half to unresolved V genes, and the rest is unexplained. Clonal size and the V and J genes are those of that table, whereas D and trimming came from the DNA. Listed for this sample are about 32,000 clones, none observed only a single time. The ten top clones hold roughly 5.6% of the sample.

This clone was counted a few times. No cognate antigen has been identified for it. The CDR3 end is not reached by the read, which stops 3 residues before it; the germline J gene fills it in. Other nucleotide sequences from this sample produce the same CDR3. Standard criteria, namely reduction of serum IgG, IgA and/or IgM below the normal range together with specific antibody deficiency, were applied for the diagnosis of CVID. A total of 44 subjects (15 female and roughly 29 male; age range roughly 9 to 64 years, mean age around 40) were included in the CVID group. Predominantly Caucasian heritage was noted among both the CVID patients and the healthy controls. All CVID subjects had received replacement immunoglobulin therapy for at least one year at the time of study participation. When blood was collected, none of the CVID subjects were ill or on immunomodulatory or immunosuppressive medication. Heparinized peripheral whole blood samples of about 5 to 8 ml were collected from each donor. Genomic DNA from adults with common variable immune deficiency (CVID) and from healthy adult controls was used for sequencing of TCRbeta CDR3 repertoires. Diluted blood was subjected to density centrifugation over Hypaque 1077 or Ficoll-Paque for isolation of peripheral blood mononuclear cells. Genomic DNA was extracted from unsorted mononuclear cells by Qiagen column purification or by a centrifugation-based method.

This clonotype originated in a human donor with common variable immunodeficiency. Rearrangement joined TRBV7-9 to TRBJ2-3; 7 central bases correspond to TRBD2. Sequencing was carried out using peripheral blood mononuclear cells. The CDR3 is CASGGGTDTQYF. CDR3 DNA (partial): TGTGCCAGCGGGGGGGGCACAGATACG.